This passage covers 19 T cell receptor beta chains from one sample sequenced in a study of siplizumab effects on memory and regulatory T cells. Clones were sequenced by immunoSEQ multiplex PCR, and TCRdb holds only the in-frame ones, with some missing. Of 100,000 or so clones listed, roughly 94% are singletons. The sequenced sample was non-Treg CD4+ T cells sorted from blood. These receptors were collected from a human donor in good health.

The chain recombines TRBV27 with TRBJ1-3, with D uncertain. Germline CDR1 is MNHEY and CDR2 is SMNVEV (reference sequence). The V end lost 7 bases, the J end lost 0 bases, and 13 bases lay between the germline ends. The CDR3 has 15 residues. The CDR3 bases are TGTGCCAGCAAATCTCTCGGGTCCTCTGGAAACACCATATATTTT. It yields the protein CASKSLGSSGNTIYF.

This sequence joins TRBV5-1 and TRBJ2-6; 10 bases agree with TRBD1. The germline V gene has CDR1 SGHRS and CDR2 YFSETQ. The V gene end was trimmed by 4 bases and the J gene end by 3 bases; junction bases not matched to a gene: 7. The CDR3 totals 17 residues. In DNA, the CDR3 is TGCGCCAGCAGCATCGACGGGACAGGGGTTGGGGCCAACGTCCTGACTTTC. Its protein is CASSIDGTGVGANVLTF.

For the CDR3, the DNA is TGCGCCAGCAGGGGGACTACCCAACCCACCGGGGAGCTGTTTTTT. As protein: CASRGTTQPTGELFF. The chain has TRBV5-1 and TRBJ2-2; 7 bases map to TRBD2. Trimming at V came to 5 bases and at J to 4 bases, leaving 8 bases not matched to a gene. The CDR3 is 15 amino acids. The germline V gene has CDR1 SGHRS and CDR2 YFSETQ.

The chain links TRBV6-6 to TRBJ2-6; no reliable D call. This CDR3 comprises 14 residues. Trimming took 7 bases from V and 1 from J, leaving 8 bases between them. CDR1 and CDR2 from the germline V gene are MNHNY and SVGAGI (reference sequence). This CDR3 reads CASIDKSGANVLTF. CDR3 nucleotides: TGTGCCAGCATCGATAAGTCTGGGGCCAACGTCCTGACTTTC.

The chain recombines TRBV28 with TRBJ2-7; 8 bases line up with TRBD2. The CDR3 sequence is 16 residues long. V was pared by 4 bases and J by 5 bases, with 13 bases of the junction left unmatched. CDR1 is MDHEN, CDR2 SYDVKM, per germline. The CDR3 protein is CASSSTGTSPKHEQYF. DNA of the CDR3: TGTGCCAGCAGTTCTACCGGGACTAGTCCTAAACACGAGCAGTACTTC.

The V gene is TRBV18, the J gene TRBJ1-1, with D hard to call. Germline CDR1 reads KGHSH; CDR2 reads LQKENI. CDR3 size: 14 residues. V lost 2 bases and J lost 3, with 10 bases in between. CDR3 residues: CASSPTLTDTEAFF. The DNA for the CDR3 is TGTGCCAGCTCACCAACACTGACCGACACTGAAGCTTTCTTT. The variable domain in full, with the rest retrieved from reference TRBV18 and TRBJ1-1, is NAGVMQNPRHLVRRRGQEARLRCSPMKGHSHVYWYRQLPEEGLKFMVYLQKENIIDESGMPKERFSAEFPKEGPSILRIQQVVRGDSAAYFCASSPTLTDTEAFFGQGTRLTVV.

This clone came up once. The CDR3 here is CASSLARDNYEQYF. The CDR3 DNA reads as TGTGCCAGCAGCTTGGCCAGGGACAACTACGAGCAGTACTTC. The gene calls are TRBV5-6 and TRBJ2-7; D possibly corresponds to TRBD1 (6 bases). Germline CDR1 and CDR2: SGHDT and YYEEEE. V lost 0 bases and J 3 bases, leaving 10 bases between the germline ends. CDR3 length equals 14 residues.

The chain couples TRBV18 to TRBJ2-1; TRBD2 matches 13 bases. Germline V CDR1 and CDR2: KGHSH, LQKENI. With V trimmed by 1 base and J by 7 bases, 1 base remained unmatched. The length of the CDR3 is 15 residues. CDR3 coding DNA: TGTGCCAGCTCACCACGACTAGCGGGAGGAAATGAGCAGTTCTTC. It codes for CASSPRLAGGNEQFF.

The V and J genes are TRBV13 and TRBJ2-7; D call uncertain. CDR3 length equals 15 residues. Germline V gene sequence: CDR1 PRHDT, CDR2 FYEKMQ (reference sequence). Trimming cost V 4 bases and J 3 bases, with 16 bases left between them. The CDR3 DNA is TGTGCCAGCAGCTCCCGGGCCGTAAGGAGCTACGAGCAGTACTTC. Residues: CASSSRAVRSYEQYF.

This sequence joins TRBV5-1 and TRBJ2-3; 9 bases are a match to TRBD2. V shed 3 bases, J shed 6 bases, and the junction held 8 bases outside the gene matches. In germline, CDR1 is SGHRS, CDR2 YFSETQ. The CDR3 runs to 15 residues. The CDR3 DNA reads TGCGCCAGCAGCTCTTTAGCGGGAGACGGGGATACGCAGTATTTT. The encoded protein is CASSSLAGDGDTQYF.

The rearrangement uses TRBV6-1 and TRBJ1-1; unclear D gene. The germline V and J ends were trimmed by 0 bases and 7 bases, with 12 bases remaining between them. Looked up from germline, CDR1 is MNHNS and CDR2 is SASEGT. The CDR3 loop spans 14 amino acids. CDR3 in DNA: TGTGCCAGCAGTGAAGCGGGTGGCAAGCGTGAAGCTTTCTTT. Translation: CASSEAGGKREAFF.

The V call is TRBV19, the J call TRBJ2-1; D gene uncertain. Trimming took off 6 bases at V and 3 bases at J, with 3 bases between the two ends. The CDR3 covers 11 residues. Germline CDR1 and CDR2: LNHDA and SQIVND (reference sequence). CDR3 bases: TGTGCCAGTAGACACTACAATGAGCAGTTCTTC. This sequence encodes CASRHYNEQFF.

J is TRBJ1-1 and V is TRBV25-1; a possible D gene is TRBD1 (5 bases). Germline V gene sequence: CDR1 MGHDK, CDR2 SYGVNS. V gave up 2 bases and J gave up 10 bases, with 20 bases separating them. This CDR3 is 15 amino acids long. The CDR3 coding sequence is TGTGCCAGCAGTGAAACGGGGGTCCCGGGGTATGGAGCTTTCTTT. This sequence encodes CASSETGVPGYGAFF.

The CDR3, as DNA: TGTGCCAGCACCACGGACCACACCGGGGAGCTGTTTTTT. Its translation: CASTTDHTGELFF. The chain employs TRBV21-1 and TRBJ2-2. TRBV21-1 is reported as a pseudogene. This CDR3 has 13 residues.

CDR3 amino acids: CASSFLRGPKSSYNEQFF. The CDR3 DNA follows: TGTGCCAGCAGTTTTCTTCGGGGTCCCAAAAGCTCCTACAATGAGCAGTTCTTC. This chain connects TRBV5-6 to TRBJ2-1; D is perhaps TRBD2 (5 bases). Germline loops: CDR1 SGHDT, CDR2 YYEEEE. The V end lost 5 bases, the J end lost 0 bases, and 21 bases lay between the germline ends. The CDR3 sequence is 18 residues long.

The J gene is TRBJ1-1, the V gene TRBV27; no clear D. The germline V and J ends were trimmed by 6 bases and 2 bases, with 4 bases remaining between them. The CDR3 consists of 11 residues. CDR1 and CDR2 from the germline V gene are MNHEY and SMNVEV (reference sequence). CDR3 sequence reads: CASRTNTEAFF. DNA for the CDR3: TGTGCCAGCAGGACAAACACTGAAGCTTTCTTT.

The chain couples TRBV30 to TRBJ2-2; tentatively, D is TRBD1 (6 bases). Trimming took off 7 bases at V and 1 base at J, with 13 bases between the two ends. Germline V CDR1 and CDR2: GTSNPN, SVGIG (reference sequence). The CDR3 spans 14 residues. This CDR3 is CALTGTMNTGELFF. CDR3 nucleotides: TGTGCCTTAACCGGGACAATGAACACCGGGGAGCTGTTTTTT.

This chain uses TRBV5-1 with TRBJ2-1, with D unclear. The V and J ends lost 0 bases and 6 bases respectively, with 4 bases between them. Germline CDR1 SGHRS, CDR2 YFSETQ. This CDR3 contains 12 residues. CDR3 nucleotide sequence: TGCGCCAGCAGCTTGGCTCTCAATGAGCAGTTCTTC. As protein: CASSLALNEQFF.

This clone appeared a few times. This chain joins TRBV18 and TRBJ1-1; D may be TRBD1 (5 bases). V was shortened by 1 base and J by 2 bases, with 8 bases between the two germline ends. The CDR3 is 14 amino acids. Germline V lookup: CDR1 KGHSH, CDR2 LQKENI. The CDR3 DNA reads as TGTGCCAGCTCACCACGAGGGACCAACACTGAAGCTTTCTTT. This codes for CASSPRGTNTEAFF.